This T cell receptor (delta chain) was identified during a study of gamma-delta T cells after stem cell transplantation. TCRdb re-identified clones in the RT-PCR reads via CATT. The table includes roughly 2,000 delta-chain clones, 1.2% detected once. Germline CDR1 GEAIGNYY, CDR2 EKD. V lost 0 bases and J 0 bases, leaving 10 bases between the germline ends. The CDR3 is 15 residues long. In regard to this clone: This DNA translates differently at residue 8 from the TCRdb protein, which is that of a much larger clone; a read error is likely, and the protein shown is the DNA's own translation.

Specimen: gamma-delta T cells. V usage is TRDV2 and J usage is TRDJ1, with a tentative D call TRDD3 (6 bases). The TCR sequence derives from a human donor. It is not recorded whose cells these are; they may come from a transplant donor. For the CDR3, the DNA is TGTGCCTGTGACACCGGGGATGCGTACACCGATAAACTCATCTTT. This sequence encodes CACDTGDAYTDKLIF.